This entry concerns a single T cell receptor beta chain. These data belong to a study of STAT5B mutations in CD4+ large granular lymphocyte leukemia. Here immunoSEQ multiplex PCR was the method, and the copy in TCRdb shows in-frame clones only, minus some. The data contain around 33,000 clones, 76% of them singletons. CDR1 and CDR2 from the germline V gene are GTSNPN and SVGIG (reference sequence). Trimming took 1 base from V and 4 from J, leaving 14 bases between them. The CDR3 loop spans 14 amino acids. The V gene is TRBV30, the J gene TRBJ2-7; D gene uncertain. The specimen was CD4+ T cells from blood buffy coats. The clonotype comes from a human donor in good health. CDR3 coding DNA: TGTGCCTGGAGTGAGAGCTCTAAGGGTTACGAGCAGTACTTC. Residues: CAWSESSKGYEQYF.